These 22 T cell receptor beta chains originate from one sample sequenced in a study of cytomegalovirus exposure and HLA in healthy donors (dated by TCRdb to 2015 to 2018). The receptor library was made with the immunoSEQ multiplex PCR assay. TCRdb holds this immuneACCESS table with in-frame rearrangements only. Some clones are missing; in checked studies, unresolved V genes explain under half, and the rest has no known cause. Counted in this sample were 150,000 to 200,000 clones; approximately 81% of them appeared once. The top ten constitute 10% to 13% of the sample. Sequenced material: PBMCs. The receptors originated from a young man in good health and CMV-seropositive.

V gene TRBV9 combines with J gene TRBJ2-7; 8 nucleotides agree with TRBD2. This CDR3 is built from 15 residues. Trimming removed 0 bases from V and 3 bases from J; junction bases left unmatched: 5. Germline lookup yields CDR1 SGDLS and CDR2 YYNGEE. CDR3 region: CASSVEAGVIYEQYF. DNA for the CDR3: TGTGCCAGCAGCGTAGAAGCGGGAGTCATCTACGAGCAGTACTTC.

The rearrangement uses TRBV7-2 and TRBJ2-3, with 12 bases identical to TRBD2. This CDR3 has 18 residues. V lost 5 bases and J lost 1; bases outside the gene matches: 10. The V gene's germline CDR1 is SGHTA and CDR2 FQGNSA. The CDR3 DNA follows: TGTGCCAGCAGCAAACTAGCGGGGGGATTTTCTGGCACAGATACGCAGTATTTT. Translated, it gives CASSKLAGGFSGTDTQYF.

This chain links TRBV28 with TRBJ1-1; no firm D call. Per the germline V gene, CDR1 is MDHEN and CDR2 is SYDVKM. The CDR3 runs 13 residues. V was shortened by 3 bases and J by 1 base, with 6 bases between the two germline ends. CDR3 sequence reads: CASSFSGNTEAFF. For the CDR3, the DNA is TGTGCCAGCAGTTTCTCGGGGAACACTGAAGCTTTCTTT.

This sequence joins TRBV27 and TRBJ1-1, with D tentatively TRBD1 (6 bases). CDR1 is MNHEY and CDR2 is SMNVEV in the germline V gene (reference sequence). This CDR3 comprises 15 residues. Trimming removed 6 bases at V and 5 bases at J, with 19 bases between. CDR3 nucleotide sequence: TGTGCCAGCAGCCTCCTTGGGGGAGGGGGAACTGAAGCTTTCTTT. Residues: CASSLLGGGGTEAFF.

V and J are TRBV19 and TRBJ2-3, with D possibly matching TRBD1 (5 bases). With 4 bases removed from V and 2 bases from J, the gap between germline ends came to 16 bases. Germline V gene lookup returns CDR1 LNHDA and CDR2 SQIVND (reference sequence). The CDR3 is 16 residues long. CDR3 nucleotides: TGTGCCAGTAGTACGCCCGCAGGGATGCACACAGATACGCAGTATTTT. Protein sequence: CASSTPAGMHTDTQYF.

The count of this clone is one. This chain joins TRBV7-2 and TRBJ2-2, with 8 bases aligning to TRBD2. After removal of 1 base from V and 1 base from J, the junction contained 5 bases not matched to a gene. CDR1 SGHTA and CDR2 FQGNSA come from the germline V gene. The CDR3 extends over 17 amino acids. This CDR3 is CASSLGLTSVNTGELFF. In DNA form, the CDR3 reads TGTGCCAGCAGCTTAGGGTTGACTAGCGTGAACACCGGGGAGCTGTTTTTT.

This sequence joins TRBV28 and TRBJ1-1; 11 bases are a match to TRBD1. The V gene end was trimmed by 6 bases and the J gene end by 9 bases; junction bases not matched to a gene: 6. Germline values: CDR1 MDHEN, CDR2 SYDVKM. This CDR3 is 13 amino acids long. CDR3 sequence (DNA): TGTGCCAGCAGCCTTGGGGACAGGGGGAAAGCTTTCTTT. Amino acid sequence: CASSLGDRGKAFF.

This chain uses TRBV29-1 with TRBJ2-1; 10 bases map to TRBD2. This CDR3 is 13 amino acids long. CDR1 is SQVTM, CDR2 ANQGSEA, per germline. CDR3 in amino acids: CTIPGLASNEQFF. The CDR3 DNA sequence: TGCACCATACCGGGACTAGCGTCGAATGAGCAGTTCTTC.

The chain links TRBV7-2 to TRBJ2-7, with D unresolved. The CDR3 is made up of 13 amino acids. Germline V gives CDR1 SGHTA, CDR2 FQGNSA. V lost 1 base and J 6 bases, leaving 10 bases between the germline ends. CDR3 DNA: TGTGCCAGCAGCTTAGTCGAGGCCACCGAGCAGTACTTC. Encoded protein: CASSLVEATEQYF.

This rearrangement joins TRBV6-6 to TRBJ1-5; D remains unclear. Per germline, CDR1 MNHNY and CDR2 SVGAGI (reference sequence). The CDR3 is made up of 14 amino acids. The germline V and J ends were trimmed by 10 bases and 1 base, with 14 bases remaining between them. The CDR3 here is CATFLTGSNQPQHF. Written as DNA, the CDR3 is TGTGCCACATTTTTGACGGGGAGCAATCAGCCCCAGCATTTT.

The J gene is TRBJ2-3, the V gene TRBV5-1; tentatively, D is TRBD1 (5 bases). This CDR3 contains 15 residues. CDR1 and CDR2 (germline): SGHRS, YFSETQ. Trimming stripped 2 bases from V and 0 bases from J, with 10 bases between. The DNA of the CDR3 is TGCGCCAGCAGCTTTCGACAGATTAGCACAGATACGCAGTATTTT. Translated, it gives CASSFRQISTDTQYF. Full variable domain (missing parts from reference TRBV5-1 and TRBJ2-3): KAGVTQTPRYLIKTRGQQVTLSCSPISGHRSVSWYQQTPGQGLQFLFEYFSETQRNKGNFPGRFSGRQFSNSRSEMNVSTLELGDSALYLCASSFRQISTDTQYFGPGTRLTVL.

CDR3 in amino acids: CASSGRQGEGELFF. CDR3 DNA: TGTGCCAGCAGCGGAAGACAGGGCGAGGGGGAGCTGTTTTTT. The genes are TRBV5-4 and TRBJ2-2; 7 nucleotides align to TRBD1. This CDR3 comprises 14 residues. Germline CDR1 reads SGHNT; CDR2 reads YYREEE (reference sequence). With V trimmed by 4 bases and J by 8 bases, 8 bases remained unmatched.

CDR3 sequence reads: CATMGEDYEQYF. In DNA form, the CDR3 reads TGTGCCACCATGGGGGAGGACTACGAGCAGTACTTC. The chain uses TRBV6-5 and TRBJ2-7; possibly TRBD2 for D (6 bases). This CDR3 has 12 amino acids. The germline V gene encodes CDR1 MNHEY and CDR2 SVGAGI. V was trimmed by 10 bases and J by 3 bases, leaving 13 bases between them.

The chain joins TRBV27 to TRBJ1-5; 12 bases fit TRBD1. The CDR3 is 16 amino acids. J lost 6 bases, V lost 0 bases, and 3 bases had no gene match. The germline V gene encodes CDR1 MNHEY and CDR2 SMNVEV (reference sequence). The CDR3 protein is CASSLSGTGGFQPQHF. In nucleotides, the CDR3 is TGTGCCAGCAGTTTATCGGGGACAGGGGGCTTTCAGCCCCAGCATTTT.

This chain uses TRBV28 with TRBJ2-1, with TRBD1 as a possible D gene (5 bases). Between the trimmed V and J ends, which lost 7 bases and 7 bases, there was a span of 14 bases. CDR1 and CDR2 from the germline V gene are MDHEN and SYDVKM. The CDR3 contains 13 residues. CDR3 region: CASTATVLNEQFF. CDR3 coding DNA: TGTGCCAGCACCGCGACAGTCTTGAATGAGCAGTTCTTC.

V usage is TRBV29-1 and J usage is TRBJ2-7; D perhaps matches TRBD1 (8 bases). CDR3 size: 12 residues. Germline V gene data show CDR1 as SQVTM and CDR2 as ANQGSEA. V lost 6 bases and J 5 bases, leaving 14 bases between the germline ends. CDR3 nucleotides: TGCAGCGTGCGGACAGGGACTAACGAGCAGTACTTC. It encodes CSVRTGTNEQYF.

The J gene is TRBJ2-3, the V gene TRBV5-1; 7 nucleotides match TRBD2. The germline gives CDR1 SGHRS, CDR2 YFSETQ. The CDR3 is 13 residues long. The CDR3 region is CRLGGISTDTQYF. The CDR3 bases are TGCAGGTTGGGGGGGATTAGCACAGATACGCAGTATTTT.

The chain has TRBV4-1 and TRBJ1-3; D is unclear. From germline, CDR1 is MGHRA and CDR2 YSYEKL. The CDR3 length is 16 residues. V was trimmed by 7 bases and J by 0 bases, leaving 16 bases between them. CDR3 protein: CASKRVGGDSGNTIYF. The CDR3 DNA reads TGCGCCAGCAAGCGGGTCGGTGGGGACTCTGGAAACACCATATATTTT.

This clone was seen once. The chain employs TRBV6-5 and TRBJ1-1, with TRBD1 as a possible D gene (6 bases). Trimming left V 5 bases short and J 2 bases short, with 15 bases between. Germline loops: CDR1 MNHEY, CDR2 SVGAGI. This CDR3 has 15 amino acids. The CDR3 region has the DNA TGTGCCAGCAGTCCTTCACCGACAGGCAACACTGAAGCTTTCTTT. Residues: CASSPSPTGNTEAFF.

This clone was recorded a few times. This rearrangement joins TRBV5-5 to TRBJ1-5; the match to TRBD1 covers 8 bases. The germline CDR1 and CDR2 sequences are SGHKS and YYEKEE (reference sequence). The CDR3 contains 14 residues. V lost 0 bases and J lost 7; bases outside the gene matches: 3. The CDR3 loop is CASSLEQGAQPQHF. The CDR3 region has the DNA TGTGCCAGCAGCTTGGAGCAGGGGGCCCAGCCCCAGCATTTT.

This chain uses TRBV7-9 with TRBJ2-7; weak D call: TRBD2 (7 bases). Trimming cost V 1 base and J 6 bases, with 19 bases left between them. Germline V gives CDR1 SEHNR, CDR2 FQNEAQ (reference sequence). The CDR3 sequence is 16 residues long. The CDR3: CASSLVGGVPGAEQYF. In DNA form, the CDR3 reads TGTGCCAGCAGCTTAGTGGGGGGGGTTCCAGGGGCCGAGCAGTACTTC.

V is TRBV28 and J is TRBJ2-7, with TRBD2 identical over 9 bases. With 6 bases clipped from V and 7 bases from J, the junction kept 13 bases outside the gene matches. Germline loops: CDR1 MDHEN, CDR2 SYDVKM. The CDR3 contains 15 residues. CDR3 residues: CASRFESGRQREQYF. CDR3 nucleotide sequence: TGTGCCAGCAGATTTGAGAGCGGGAGGCAGCGGGAGCAGTACTTC.